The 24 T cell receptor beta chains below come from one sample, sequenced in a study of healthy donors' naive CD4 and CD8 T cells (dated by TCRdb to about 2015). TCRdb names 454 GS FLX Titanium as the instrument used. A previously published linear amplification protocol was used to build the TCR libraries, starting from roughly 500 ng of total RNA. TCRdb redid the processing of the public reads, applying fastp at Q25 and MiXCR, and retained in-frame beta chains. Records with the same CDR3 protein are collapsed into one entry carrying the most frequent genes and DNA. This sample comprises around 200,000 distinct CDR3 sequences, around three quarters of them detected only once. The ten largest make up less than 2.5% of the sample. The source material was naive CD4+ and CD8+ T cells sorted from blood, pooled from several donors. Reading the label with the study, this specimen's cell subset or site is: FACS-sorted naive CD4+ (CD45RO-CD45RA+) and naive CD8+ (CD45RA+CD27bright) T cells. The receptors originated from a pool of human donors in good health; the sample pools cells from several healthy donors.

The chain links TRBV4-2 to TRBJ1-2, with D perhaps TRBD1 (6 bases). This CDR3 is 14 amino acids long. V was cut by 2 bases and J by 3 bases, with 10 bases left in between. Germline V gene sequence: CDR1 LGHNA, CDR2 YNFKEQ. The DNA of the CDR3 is TGTGCCAGCAGCCAACCGGGACAAGACTATGGCTACACCTTC. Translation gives CASSQPGQDYGYTF.

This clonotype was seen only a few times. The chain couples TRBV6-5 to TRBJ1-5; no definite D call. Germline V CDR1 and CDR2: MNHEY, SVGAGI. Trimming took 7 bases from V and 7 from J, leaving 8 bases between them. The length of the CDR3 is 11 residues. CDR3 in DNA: TGTGCCAGCACCAAGGGACAGCCCCAGCATTTT. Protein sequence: CASTKGQPQHF.

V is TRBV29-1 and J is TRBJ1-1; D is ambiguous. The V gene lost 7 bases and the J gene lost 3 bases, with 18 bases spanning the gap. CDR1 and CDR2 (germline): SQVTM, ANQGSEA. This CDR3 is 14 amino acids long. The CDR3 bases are TGCAGCGGCGAGCGGGATGCAACGTACACTGAAGCTTTCTTT. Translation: CSGERDATYTEAFF.

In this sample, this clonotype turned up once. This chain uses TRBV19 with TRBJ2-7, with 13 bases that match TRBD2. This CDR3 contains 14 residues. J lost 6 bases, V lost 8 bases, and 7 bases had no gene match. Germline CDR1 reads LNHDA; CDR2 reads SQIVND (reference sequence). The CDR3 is CASRTSGSSSEQYV. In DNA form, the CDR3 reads TGTGCCAGTCGGACTAGCGGGAGTTCGTCCGAGCAGTACGTC.

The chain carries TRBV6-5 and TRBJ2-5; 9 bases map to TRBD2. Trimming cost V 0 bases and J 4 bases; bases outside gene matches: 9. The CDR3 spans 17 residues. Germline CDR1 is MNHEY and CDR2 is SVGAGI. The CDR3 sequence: CASSYSMAGGPRETQYF. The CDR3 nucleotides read TGTGCCAGCAGTTACTCGATGGCGGGAGGGCCTCGAGAGACCCAGTACTTC.

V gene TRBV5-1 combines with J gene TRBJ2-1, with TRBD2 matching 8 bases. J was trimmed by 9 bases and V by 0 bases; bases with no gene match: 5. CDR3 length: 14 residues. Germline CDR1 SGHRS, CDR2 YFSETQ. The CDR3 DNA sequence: TGCGCCAGCAGCTTGGGAGCGGGAGCGAGTGAGCAGTTCTTC. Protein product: CASSLGAGASEQFF. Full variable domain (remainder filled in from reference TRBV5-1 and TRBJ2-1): KAGVTQTPRYLIKTRGQQVTLSCSPISGHRSVSWYQQTPGQGLQFLFEYFSETQRNKGNFPGRFSGRQFSNSRSEMNVSTLELGDSALYLCASSLGAGASEQFFGPGTRLTVL.

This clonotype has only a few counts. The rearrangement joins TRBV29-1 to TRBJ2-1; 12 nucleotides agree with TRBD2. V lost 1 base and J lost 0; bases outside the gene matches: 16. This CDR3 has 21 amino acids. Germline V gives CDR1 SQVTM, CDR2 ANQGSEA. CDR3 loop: CSVEVTSGRLKGPSSYNEQFF. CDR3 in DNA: TGCAGCGTTGAAGTGACTAGCGGGAGACTTAAGGGCCCTAGCTCCTACAATGAGCAGTTCTTC.

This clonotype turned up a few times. CDR3 protein: CASSYTGTYGYTF. The CDR3 region has the DNA TGTGCCAGCAGTTATACAGGGACCTATGGCTACACCTTC. This chain links TRBV6-6 with TRBJ1-2, with a tentative D call TRBD1 (6 bases). V was shortened by 3 bases and J by 4 bases, with 9 bases between the two germline ends. Germline CDR1 and CDR2: MNHNY and SVGAGI (reference sequence). The CDR3 has 13 residues.

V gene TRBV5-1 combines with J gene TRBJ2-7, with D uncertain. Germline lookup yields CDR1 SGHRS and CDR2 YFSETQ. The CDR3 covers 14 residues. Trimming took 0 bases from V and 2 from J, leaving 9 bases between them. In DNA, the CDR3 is TGCGCCAGCAGCTTGGCTGGTGGGACCTACGAGCAGTACTTC. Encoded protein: CASSLAGGTYEQYF.

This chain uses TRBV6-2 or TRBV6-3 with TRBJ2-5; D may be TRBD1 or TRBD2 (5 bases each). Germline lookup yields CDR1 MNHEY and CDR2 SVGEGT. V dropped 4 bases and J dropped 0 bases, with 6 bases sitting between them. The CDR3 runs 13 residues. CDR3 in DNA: TGTGCCAGCAGTTGGGGGAACCAAGAGACCCAGTACTTC. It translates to CASSWGNQETQYF.

CDR3 nucleotides: TGTGCCAGCGCAAAGACAGGACCTGGAAACACCATATATTTT. This translates into CASAKTGPGNTIYF. The chain joins TRBV25-1 to TRBJ1-3; a weak D match, TRBD1 (6 bases). The CDR3 is 14 amino acids. Between the trimmed V and J ends, which lost 8 bases and 2 bases, there was a span of 13 bases. Germline V gives CDR1 MGHDK, CDR2 SYGVNS.

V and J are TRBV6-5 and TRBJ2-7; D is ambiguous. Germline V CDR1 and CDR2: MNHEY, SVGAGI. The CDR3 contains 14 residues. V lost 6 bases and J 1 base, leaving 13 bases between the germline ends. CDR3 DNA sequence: TGTGCCAGCAGGGTCACTACCTTTTCCTACGAGCAGTACGTC. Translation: CASRVTTFSYEQYV.

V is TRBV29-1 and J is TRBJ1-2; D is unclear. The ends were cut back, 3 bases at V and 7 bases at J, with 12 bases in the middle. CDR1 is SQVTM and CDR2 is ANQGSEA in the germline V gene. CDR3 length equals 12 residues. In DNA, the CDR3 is TGCAGCGTTGACTTGGTTGGCAGTGGCTACACCTTC. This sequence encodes CSVDLVGSGYTF.

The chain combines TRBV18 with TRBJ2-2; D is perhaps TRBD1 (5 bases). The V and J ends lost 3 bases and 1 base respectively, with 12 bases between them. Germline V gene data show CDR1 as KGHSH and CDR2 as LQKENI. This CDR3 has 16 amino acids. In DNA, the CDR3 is TGTGCCAGCTCACCCAACCCAGGGTGGAACACCGGGGAGCTGTTTTTT. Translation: CASSPNPGWNTGELFF.

CDR3 residues: CASSPWTSPYNSPLHF. Here the CDR3 DNA reads TGTGCCAGCAGTCCGTGGACATCCCCCTATAATTCACCCCTCCACTTT. The chain employs TRBV27 and TRBJ1-6; the D gene is possibly TRBD1 (5 bases). Germline lookup yields CDR1 MNHEY and CDR2 SMNVEV (reference sequence). Trimming took off 5 bases at V and 2 bases at J, with 13 bases between the two ends. The CDR3 is made up of 16 amino acids.

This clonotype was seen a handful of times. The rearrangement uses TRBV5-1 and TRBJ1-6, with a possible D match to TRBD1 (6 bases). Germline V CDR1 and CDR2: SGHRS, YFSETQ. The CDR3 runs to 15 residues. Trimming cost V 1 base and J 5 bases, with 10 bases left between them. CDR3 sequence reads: CASSLYRDNNSPLHF. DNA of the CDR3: TGCGCCAGCAGCTTGTACCGGGACAATAATTCACCCCTCCACTTT.

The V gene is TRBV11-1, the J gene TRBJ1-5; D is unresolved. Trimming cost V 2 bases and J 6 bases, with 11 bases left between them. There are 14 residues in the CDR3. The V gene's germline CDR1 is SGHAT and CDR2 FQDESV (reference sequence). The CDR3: CASSLSGSGQPQHF. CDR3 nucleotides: TGTGCCAGCAGCTTATCGGGTTCGGGTCAGCCCCAGCATTTT. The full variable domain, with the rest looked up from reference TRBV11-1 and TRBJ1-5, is EAEVAQSPRYKITEKSQAVAFWCDPISGHATLYWYRQILGQGPELLVQFQDESVVDDSQLPKDRFSAERLKGVDSTLKIQPAELGDSAMYLCASSLSGSGQPQHFGDGTRLSIL.

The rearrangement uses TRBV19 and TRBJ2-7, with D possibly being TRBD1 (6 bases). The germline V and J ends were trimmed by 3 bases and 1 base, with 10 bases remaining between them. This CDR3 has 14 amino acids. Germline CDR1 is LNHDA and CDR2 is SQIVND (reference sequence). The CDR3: CASSISQGSYEQYF. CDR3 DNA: TGTGCCAGTAGTATTAGCCAGGGGTCCTACGAGCAGTACTTC.

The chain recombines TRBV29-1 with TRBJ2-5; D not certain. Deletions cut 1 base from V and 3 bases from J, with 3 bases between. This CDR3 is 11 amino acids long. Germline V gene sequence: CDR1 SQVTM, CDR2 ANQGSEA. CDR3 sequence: CSVEAKETQYF. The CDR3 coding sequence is TGCAGCGTTGAAGCCAAAGAGACCCAGTACTTC.

CDR3 nucleotides: TGTGCCAGCAGCTTAGTGGGACTAGCACCATACGAGCAGTACTTC. Translating gives CASSLVGLAPYEQYF. This chain joins TRBV11-2 and TRBJ2-7, with TRBD2 matching over 9 bases. The germline V gene encodes CDR1 SGHAT and CDR2 FQNNGV. V gave up 1 base and J gave up 4 bases; unmatched junction bases: 5. The CDR3 contains 15 residues.

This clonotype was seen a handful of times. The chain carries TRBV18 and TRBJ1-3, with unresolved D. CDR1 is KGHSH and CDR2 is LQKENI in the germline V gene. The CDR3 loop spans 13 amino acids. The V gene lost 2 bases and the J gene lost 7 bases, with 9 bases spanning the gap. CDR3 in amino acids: CASSPTGRNTIYF. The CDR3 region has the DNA TGTGCCAGCTCACCAACGGGGAGGAACACCATATATTTT.

The CDR3, as DNA: TGTGCCAGCAGTTACCAGGGGCCCAATGAGCAGTTCTTC. It yields the protein CASSYQGPNEQFF. The chain is built from TRBV6-2 or TRBV6-3 and TRBJ2-1; TRBD1 is a possible D gene (6 bases). This CDR3 region has 13 residues. Germline V CDR1 and CDR2: MNHEY, SVGEGT. V was shortened by 2 bases and J by 6 bases, with 8 bases between the two germline ends.

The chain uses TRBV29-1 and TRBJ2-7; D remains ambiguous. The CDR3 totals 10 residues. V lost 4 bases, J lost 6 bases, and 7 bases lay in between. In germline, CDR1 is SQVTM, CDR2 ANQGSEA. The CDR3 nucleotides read TGCAGCGTTGGATCCCGCGAGCAGTACTTC. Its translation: CSVGSREQYF.

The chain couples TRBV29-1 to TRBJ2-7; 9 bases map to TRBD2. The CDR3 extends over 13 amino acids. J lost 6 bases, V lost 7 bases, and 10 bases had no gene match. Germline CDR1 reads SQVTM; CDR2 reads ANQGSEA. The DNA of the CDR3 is TGCAGCGGTGGGGGACTAGCAACGGGCGAGCAGTACTTC. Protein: CSGGGLATGEQYF.